The next 9 T cell receptor beta chains were all read from a single sample in a study of T cell changes during pregnancy in multiple sclerosis. Sequencing was performed with immunoSEQ multiplex PCR; in TCRdb, only in-frame clones are kept and a portion is missing. Seen here are some 29,000 clones, 91% observed once, and the top ten hold approximately 3.9%. The sequencing used CD8+ T cells from peripheral blood mononuclear cells, collected in the second trimester of pregnancy. These receptor sequences come from a female donor in good health, enrolled as a control in a pregnancy study.

The rearrangement joins TRBV30 to TRBJ2-2; D possibly corresponds to TRBD1 (7 bases). The CDR3 runs 16 residues. Trimming took off 2 bases at V and 2 bases at J, with 15 bases between the two ends. CDR1 is GTSNPN, CDR2 SVGIG, per germline (reference sequence). The CDR3 DNA reads TGTGCCTGGAGTCTGGGGGGACAGCCTAACACCGGGGAGCTGTTTTTT. Translating it yields CAWSLGGQPNTGELFF.

The genes are TRBV5-1 and TRBJ2-4; 10 bases agree with TRBD1. In germline, CDR1 is SGHRS, CDR2 YFSETQ. Trimming took 5 bases from V and 8 from J; bases not matched to a gene: 16. This CDR3 is 17 amino acids long. The chain's CDR3 is CASRAPLIGTGVDIQYF. CDR3 DNA: TGCGCCAGCAGGGCCCCTCTTATCGGGACAGGGGTGGACATTCAGTACTTC. The full variable domain, in which reference TRBV5-1 and TRBJ2-4 provide the parts outside the CDR3, is KAGVTQTPRYLIKTRGQQVTLSCSPISGHRSVSWYQQTPGQGLQFLFEYFSETQRNKGNFPGRFSGRQFSNSRSEMNVSTLELGDSALYLCASRAPLIGTGVDIQYFGAGTRLSVL.

This sequence joins TRBV11-3 and TRBJ2-7; 8 bases fit TRBD2. This CDR3 contains 14 residues. Trimming at V came to 6 bases and at J to 7 bases, leaving 11 bases not matched to a gene. The V gene's germline CDR1 is SGHNT and CDR2 YENEEA. The DNA for the CDR3 is TGTGCCAGCAGACACCGGGGGGGGCCGGATGAGCAGTACTTC. This encodes CASRHRGGPDEQYF. The full variable domain, with the rest looked up from reference TRBV11-3 and TRBJ2-7, is EAGVVQSPRYKIIEKKQPVAFWCNPISGHNTLYWYLQNLGQGPELLIRYENEEAVDDSQLPKDRFSAERLKGVDSTLKIQPAELGDSAVYLCASRHRGGPDEQYFGPGTRLTVT.

The chain has TRBV5-4 and TRBJ1-1; 7 bases agree with TRBD1. J was trimmed by 10 bases and V by 0 bases; bases with no gene match: 9. From germline, CDR1 is SGHNT and CDR2 YYREEE (reference sequence). The CDR3 extends over 14 amino acids. CDR3 bases: TGTGCCAGCAGCTTGGGGGACAGTCCTCGAGGAGCTTTCTTT. Translated, it gives CASSLGDSPRGAFF.

This rearrangement joins TRBV19 to TRBJ1-5; D gene uncertain. Trimming left V 6 bases short and J 3 bases short, with 18 bases between. Germline V gene data show CDR1 as LNHDA and CDR2 as SQIVND (reference sequence). The CDR3 has 16 amino acids. Here the CDR3 DNA reads TGTGCCAGTAGCAAACAGAACTTTGCTTTCAATCAGCCCCAGCATTTT. It codes for CASSKQNFAFNQPQHF.

The chain combines TRBV2 with TRBJ2-1, with 12 bases aligning to TRBD2. The CDR3 is 18 residues long. Germline values: CDR1 SNHLY, CDR2 FYNNEI. V gave up 2 bases and J gave up 3 bases; unmatched junction bases: 8. CDR3 in DNA: TGTGCCAGCAGTGAAACTAGCGGGGGGTCACAGTTCTACAATGAGCAGTTCTTC. It is translated as CASSETSGGSQFYNEQFF.

The V and J genes are TRBV5-6 and TRBJ1-5; 7 nucleotides match TRBD1. The length of the CDR3 is 15 residues. V lost 5 bases, J lost 1 base, and 6 bases stayed unmatched. Germline lookup yields CDR1 SGHDT and CDR2 YYEEEE. The CDR3 sequence is CASSEGALSNQPQHF. In nucleotides, the CDR3 is TGTGCCAGCAGTGAGGGGGCTTTAAGCAATCAGCCCCAGCATTTT.

The V call is TRBV10-3, the J call TRBJ1-2, with D possibly TRBD1 on 6 matching bases. The CDR3 has 14 residues. Trimming stripped 3 bases from V and 4 bases from J, with 12 bases between. The germline gives CDR1 ENHRY, CDR2 SYGVKD. The chain's CDR3 is CAISDRGGPYGYTF. DNA of the CDR3: TGTGCCATCAGTGATAGGGGGGGTCCCTATGGCTACACCTTC.

The chain employs TRBV4-1 and TRBJ1-1; the D is unclear. Germline values: CDR1 MGHRA, CDR2 YSYEKL. CDR3 size: 12 residues. The V and J ends lost 1 base and 6 bases respectively, with 6 bases between them. CDR3 coding DNA: TGCGCCAGCAGCCAAGTGGGAGCTGAAGCTTTCTTT. Its protein is CASSQVGAEAFF.